This section outlines one TCR beta chain sequence together with its context. These data come from a study of shared clonotypes between healthy human individuals. The CDR3 is 16 residues long. Germline CDR1 reads KGHSH; CDR2 reads LQKENI. The trim removed 3 bases at V and 2 bases at J, leaving 7 bases unmatched. Here immunoSEQ multiplex PCR was the method, and the copy in TCRdb shows in-frame clones only, minus some. The sample yields more than 2,000,000 clones, 90% to 95% seen once. V and J are TRBV18 and TRBJ2-4; the match to TRBD2 covers 7 bases. The sequence was collected from a man in his late teens or twenties in good health. Some clones in this sample may be carry-over from other donors' samples. Source material: naive CD4+ T cells from PBMCs. Regarding subset: CD45RA+ positively selected. CDR3 in DNA: TGTGCCAGCTCACCCCGGCTAGCGGATTCCAAAAACATTCAGTACTTC. As protein: CASSPRLADSKNIQYF.